These T cell receptor beta chains were read from a single sample in a study of blood T cells in healthy people across ages. TCRdb redid the calling of the 5' RACE reads with MiXCR, one entry per CDR3 protein. Among some 1.5 million distinct CDR3 sequences listed, roughly 28% were seen once. Sequenced input: blood. The receptor set was obtained from a woman in her twenties or thirties in good health. Both conserved end residues are part of each CDR3. D genes are given only for firm matches. A clone size is listed for some rows: how often the clone was seen (once, few, many), or a class if it is expanded.

clone size	D gene	V gene	J gene	CDR3 length	CDR3 protein	CDR3 DNA
many	-	TRBV20-1	TRBJ2-7	17	CSARATIGTDILLEQYF	TGCAGTGCTAGAGCCACCATAGGGACGGACATTCTTCTCGAGCAGTACTTC
-	TRBD2	TRBV18	TRBJ2-1	17	CASSPSGLAGGLDEQFF	TGTGCCAGCTCACCGTCGGGACTAGCGGGAGGGTTGGATGAGCAGTTCTTC
many	-	TRBV7-9	TRBJ2-5	14	CASSPKALLETQYF	TGTGCCAGCAGCCCCAAAGCACTACTGGAGACCCAGTACTTC
few	-	TRBV5-1	TRBJ1-4	15	CASSSTIATNEKLFF	TGCGCCAGCAGCTCAACAATCGCAACTAATGAAAAACTGTTTTTT
-	-	TRBV25-1	TRBJ2-3	12	CATGLGTDTQYF	TGTGCCACGGGACTCGGCACAGATACGCAGTATTTT
few	TRBD2	TRBV5-6	TRBJ2-1	15	CASSTVAGAYNEQFF	TGTGCCAGCAGTACGGTAGCGGGAGCCTACAATGAGCAGTTCTTC
few	TRBD1	TRBV20-1	TRBJ1-1	13	CSAEYRGQTEAFF	TGCAGTGCGGAATACAGGGGACAAACTGAAGCTTTCTTT
many	TRBD2	TRBV5-6	TRBJ2-7	15	CASRPGLAGIYEQYF	TGTGCCAGCAGGCCTGGACTAGCGGGAATATACGAGCAGTACTTC
few	TRBD1	TRBV18	TRBJ2-7	16	CASSFDRVPIRDEQYF	TGTGCCAGCTCATTCGACAGGGTCCCAATTCGAGACGAGCAGTACTTC
-	TRBD2	TRBV5-1	TRBJ2-7	14	CASTLQGLPYEQYF	TGCGCCAGCACCCTGCAGGGACTACCCTACGAGCAGTACTTC
-	-	TRBV14	TRBJ2-7	14	CASSRWGLADEQYF	TGTGCCAGCAGCCGGTGGGGGCTAGCGGATGAGCAGTACTTC
few	-	TRBV12-5	TRBJ2-1	14	CASRGQSSYTEQFF	TGTGCTAGCCGGGGGCAAAGCTCCTACACTGAGCAGTTCTTC
few	-	TRBV19	TRBJ2-1	15	CASSPRGTAMNEQFF	TGTGCCAGTAGCCCTAGAGGGACCGCTATGAATGAGCAGTTCTTC
many	TRBD2	TRBV7-2	TRBJ2-3	15	CASSSTSGNPDTQYF	TGTGCCAGCAGCTCGACTAGCGGGAACCCAGATACGCAGTATTTT
-	-	TRBV29-1	TRBJ1-1	14	CSVALRLERTEAFF	TGCAGCGTTGCCTTGAGGTTGGAAAGGACTGAAGCTTTCTTT
many	-	TRBV7-2	TRBJ1-2	14	CASSLPGHSYGYTF	TGTGCCAGCAGCTTGCCTGGACACAGCTATGGCTACACCTTC
-	TRBD1	TRBV24-1	TRBJ2-7	14	CATSSRDRAYEQYF	TGTGCCACCTCCTCCCGGGACAGGGCCTACGAGCAGTACTTC
-	-	TRBV20-1	TRBJ2-7	14	CSARVAGRIYEQYF	TGCAGTGCTAGAGTCGCCGGGCGCATCTACGAGCAGTACTTC
-	-	TRBV5-1	TRBJ2-3	15	CASGWGAAGTDTQYF	TGCGCCAGCGGCTGGGGGGCCGCCGGTACAGATACGCAGTATTTT
many	TRBD1	TRBV6-2/TRBV6-3	TRBJ2-7	16	CASTRRDRGLDYEQYF	TGTGCCAGCACTCGCCGGGACAGGGGGCTCGACTACGAGCAGTACTTC
many	TRBD2	TRBV10-3	TRBJ2-7	14	CAISEAGATYEQYF	TGTGCCATCAGTGAAGCGGGAGCTACCTACGAGCAGTACTTC
few	-	TRBV27	TRBJ1-2	14	CASSLRDGDFGYTF	TGTGCCAGCAGTTTACGGGACGGGGATTTTGGCTACACCTTC
few	-	TRBV24-1	TRBJ1-2	15	CATSDARTAHDGYTF	TGTGCCACCAGTGATGCTCGGACAGCCCACGATGGCTACACCTTC
-	TRBD2	TRBV9	TRBJ2-1	14	CASSATSGRDGQFF	TGTGCCAGCAGCGCGACTAGCGGGAGGGATGGGCAGTTCTTC
-	-	TRBV15	TRBJ2-7	14	CATSRDPSSYEQYF	TGTGCCACCAGCAGAGACCCGAGCTCCTACGAGCAGTACTTC
-	-	TRBV6-2/TRBV6-3	TRBJ2-1	13	CTSSYESIYEQFF	TGTACCAGCAGTTACGAGAGTATCTATGAGCAGTTCTTC